These T cell receptor beta chains were read from a single sample in a study of T cell responses to AZD1222 COVID-19 vaccine. Profiling relied on immunoSEQ multiplex PCR, and the TCRdb table lists in-frame clones only, not all of them. This table has some 92,000 clones, 90% to 95% appearing once. Source: peripheral blood, taken on day 0 of MenACWY control vaccination. These TCRs come from an adult in good health. The CDR3 runs from the conserved cysteine through the conserved F or W. Fields, in order: V gene, J gene, clone size, D gene, CDR3 protein, CDR3 DNA. D genes are given only for firm matches. Only part of the rows carry a size: once, few, many, or a class if the clone is expanded.

>TRBV7-9|TRBJ2-7|NA|NA
CASSSGLQVMAQQYF
TGTGCCAGCAGCTCCGGATTACAGGTCATGGCCCAGCAGTACTTC
>TRBV15|TRBJ2-5|NA|NA
CATSTHRRGSETQYF
TGTGCCACCAGCACCCACCGGAGGGGAAGCGAGACCCAGTACTTC
>TRBV28|TRBJ1-3|NA|NA
CASSPSQSGNTIYF
TGTGCCAGCAGTCCCAGTCAATCGGGAAACACCATATATTTT
>TRBV5-1|TRBJ2-1|NA|TRBD2
CASSLLGTSGNNEQFF
TGCGCCAGCAGCTTACTAGGGACTAGCGGTAACAATGAGCAGTTCTTC
>TRBV3-1/TRBV3-2|TRBJ1-1|NA|TRBD1
CASRGTGGRNTEAFF
TGTGCCAGCAGGGGGACAGGTGGGCGGAACACTGAAGCTTTCTTT
>TRBV4-3|TRBJ1-3|NA|NA
CASSQDAGPGNTIYF
TGCGCCAGCAGCCAAGATGCAGGGCCCGGAAACACCATATATTTT
>TRBV28|TRBJ1-5|few|NA
CASSQISQPQHF
TGTGCCAGCAGTCAGATCAGTCAGCCCCAGCATTTT
>TRBV19|TRBJ2-2|NA|TRBD2
CASSSGLAMNTGELFF
TGTGCCAGTAGTAGCGGACTAGCTATGAACACCGGGGAGCTGTTTTTT
>TRBV28|TRBJ1-4|NA|NA
CASSLGGTNEKLFF
TGTGCCAGCAGCCTGGGGGGAACTAATGAAAAACTGTTTTTT
>TRBV27|TRBJ2-2|NA|TRBD1
CASVRDRGSTGELFF
TGTGCCAGCGTAAGGGACAGGGGTTCCACCGGGGAGCTGTTTTTT
>TRBV18|TRBJ1-4|NA|NA
CASSLGPSGEKLFF
TGTGCCAGCTCACTGGGCCCGTCCGGTGAAAAACTGTTTTTT
>TRBV2|TRBJ2-7|NA|NA
CASSDNTFYEQYF
TGTGCCAGCAGTGATAATACATTCTACGAGCAGTACTTC
>TRBV15|TRBJ1-5|NA|NA
CATSRTTVNQPQHF
TGTGCCACCAGCAGAACCACGGTGAATCAGCCCCAGCATTTT
>TRBV7-2|TRBJ1-2|NA|NA
CASSLYGEGGYTF
TGTGCCAGCAGCTTATATGGGGAAGGTGGCTACACCTTC
>TRBV7-2|TRBJ1-1|NA|NA
CASSSRLGPNTEAFF
TGTGCCAGCAGCTCCCGATTGGGGCCGAACACTGAAGCTTTCTTT
>TRBV28|TRBJ1-2|NA|TRBD1
CASRWTGGVSNYGYTF
TGTGCCAGCAGGTGGACAGGGGGAGTCTCTAACTATGGCTACACCTTC
>TRBV5-6|TRBJ2-7|NA|NA
CASSFTRSAGQYF
TGTGCCAGCAGCTTTACCCGGTCCGCGGGGCAGTACTTC